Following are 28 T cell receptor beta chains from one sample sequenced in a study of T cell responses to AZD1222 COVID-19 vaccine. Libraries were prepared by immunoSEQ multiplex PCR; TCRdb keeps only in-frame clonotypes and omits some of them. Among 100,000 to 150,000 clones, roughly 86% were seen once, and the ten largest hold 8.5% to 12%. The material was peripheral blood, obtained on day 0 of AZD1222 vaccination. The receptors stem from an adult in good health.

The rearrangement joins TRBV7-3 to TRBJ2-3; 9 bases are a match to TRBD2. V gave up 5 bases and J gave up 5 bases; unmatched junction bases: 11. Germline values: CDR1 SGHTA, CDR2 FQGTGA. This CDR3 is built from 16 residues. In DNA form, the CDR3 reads TGTGCCAGCAGCCCTAATTCAGCAGCGGGAGGAGATACGCAGTATTTT. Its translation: CASSPNSAAGGDTQYF. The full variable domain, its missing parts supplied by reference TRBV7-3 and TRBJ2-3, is GAGVSQTPSNKVTEKGKYVELRCDPISGHTALYWYRQSLGQGPEFLIYFQGTGAADDSGLPNDRFFAVRPEGSVSTLKIQRTERGDSAVYLCASSPNSAAGGDTQYFGPGTRLTVL.

CDR3 in amino acids: CASSRTSTGRNTEAFF. CDR3 coding DNA: TGTGCCAGTAGTCGCACCTCGACAGGACGGAACACTGAAGCTTTCTTT. The chain has TRBV19 and TRBJ1-1; D may be TRBD1 (6 bases). CDR3 length equals 16 residues. CDR1 and CDR2 (germline): LNHDA, SQIVND (reference sequence). V lost 5 bases and J lost 1, with 17 bases in between.

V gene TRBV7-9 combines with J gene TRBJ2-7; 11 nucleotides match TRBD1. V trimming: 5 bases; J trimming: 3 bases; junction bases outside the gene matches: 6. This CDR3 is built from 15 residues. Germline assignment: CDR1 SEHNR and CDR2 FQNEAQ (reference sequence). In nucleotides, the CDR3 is TGTGCCAGCAGCATAGGACAGGGGGCGGGCTACGAGCAGTACTTC. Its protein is CASSIGQGAGYEQYF.

The CDR3 DNA sequence: TGCGCCAGCAGCCGCCGGGACAGCGCCTACGAGCAGTACTTC. It yields the protein CASSRRDSAYEQYF. The chain joins TRBV5-1 to TRBJ2-7; 7 positions agree with TRBD1. The CDR3 is 14 amino acids. The germline gives CDR1 SGHRS, CDR2 YFSETQ. Losses at the gene ends were 4 bases for V and 2 bases for J; bases not matched to a gene: 6. The entire variable domain, with the rest obtained from reference TRBV5-1 and TRBJ2-7, is as follows: KAGVTQTPRYLIKTRGQQVTLSCSPISGHRSVSWYQQTPGQGLQFLFEYFSETQRNKGNFPGRFSGRQFSNSRSEMNVSTLELGDSALYLCASSRRDSAYEQYFGPGTRLTVT.

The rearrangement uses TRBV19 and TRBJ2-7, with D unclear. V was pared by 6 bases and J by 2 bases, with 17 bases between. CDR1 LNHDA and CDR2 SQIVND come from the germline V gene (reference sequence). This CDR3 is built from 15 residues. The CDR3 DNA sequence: TGTGCCAGTAGCCCCCAGTCGAGATCGCCCTACGAGCAGTACTTC. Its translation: CASSPQSRSPYEQYF. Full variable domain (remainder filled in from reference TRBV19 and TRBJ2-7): DGGITQSPKYLFRKEGQNVTLSCEQNLNHDAMYWYRQDPGQGLRLIYYSQIVNDFQKGDIAEGYSVSREKKESFPLTVTSAQKNPTAFYLCASSPQSRSPYEQYFGPGTRLTVT.

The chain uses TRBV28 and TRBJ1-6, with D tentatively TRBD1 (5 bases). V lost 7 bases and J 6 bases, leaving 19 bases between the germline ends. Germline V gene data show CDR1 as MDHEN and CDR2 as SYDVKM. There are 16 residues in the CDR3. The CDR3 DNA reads TGTGCCAGCACCACCCCGCTGGGGCGTAGTAATTCACCCCTCCACTTT. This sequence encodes CASTTPLGRSNSPLHF.

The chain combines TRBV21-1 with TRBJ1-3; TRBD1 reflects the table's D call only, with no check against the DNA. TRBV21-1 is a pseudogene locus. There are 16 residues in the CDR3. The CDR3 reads CASSKTAPYSGNTIYF. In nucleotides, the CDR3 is TGTGCCAGCAGCAAGACAGCTCCCTACTCTGGAAACACCATATATTTT.

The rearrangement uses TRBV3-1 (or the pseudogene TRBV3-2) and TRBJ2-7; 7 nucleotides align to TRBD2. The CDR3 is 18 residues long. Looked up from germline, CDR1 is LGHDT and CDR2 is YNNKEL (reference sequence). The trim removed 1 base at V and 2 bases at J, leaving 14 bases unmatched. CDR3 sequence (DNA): TGTGCCAGCAGCCAAGGAGGCGAGTTTATCAGCGGGGCCTACGAGCAGTACTTC. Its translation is CASSQGGEFISGAYEQYF.

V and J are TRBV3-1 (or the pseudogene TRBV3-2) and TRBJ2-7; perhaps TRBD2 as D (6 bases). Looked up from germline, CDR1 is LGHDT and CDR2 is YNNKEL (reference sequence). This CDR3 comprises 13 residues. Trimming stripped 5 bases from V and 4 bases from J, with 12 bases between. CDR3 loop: CASSSVGTYEQYF. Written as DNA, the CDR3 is TGTGCCAGCAGCTCCGTGGGGACTTACGAGCAGTACTTC.

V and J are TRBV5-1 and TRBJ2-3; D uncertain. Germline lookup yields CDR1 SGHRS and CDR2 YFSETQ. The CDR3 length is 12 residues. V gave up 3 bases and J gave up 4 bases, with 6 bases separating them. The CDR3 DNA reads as TGCGCCAGCAGCTCTCCTTCAGATACGCAGTATTTT. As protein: CASSSPSDTQYF.

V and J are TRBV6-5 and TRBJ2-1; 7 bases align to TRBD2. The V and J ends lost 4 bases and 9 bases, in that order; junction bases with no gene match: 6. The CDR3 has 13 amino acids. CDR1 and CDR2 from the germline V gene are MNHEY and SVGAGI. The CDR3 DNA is TGTGCCAGCAGTTTCCGACTAGCCGGTGAGCAGTTCTTC. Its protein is CASSFRLAGEQFF.

CDR3 sequence: CASSLRTETNYGYTF. In DNA, the CDR3 is TGTGCCAGCAGCCTCCGGACAGAAACTAACTATGGCTACACCTTC. The chain uses TRBV21-1 and TRBJ1-2; no DNA check was done on the table's D call, TRBD1. TRBV21-1 is noted as a pseudogene. The CDR3 has 15 amino acids.

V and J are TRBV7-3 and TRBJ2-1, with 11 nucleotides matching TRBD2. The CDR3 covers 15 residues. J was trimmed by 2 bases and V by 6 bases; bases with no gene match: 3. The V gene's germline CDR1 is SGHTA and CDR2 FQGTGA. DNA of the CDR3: TGTGCCAGCAGTCGACTAGCGGGAACCTACAATGAGCAGTTCTTC. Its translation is CASSRLAGTYNEQFF.

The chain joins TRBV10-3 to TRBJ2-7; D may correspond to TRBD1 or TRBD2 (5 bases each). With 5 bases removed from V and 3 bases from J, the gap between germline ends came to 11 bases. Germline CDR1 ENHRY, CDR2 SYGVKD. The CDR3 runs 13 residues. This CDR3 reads CAISYQGDYEQYF. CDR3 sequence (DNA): TGTGCCATCAGTTACCAGGGAGACTACGAGCAGTACTTC.

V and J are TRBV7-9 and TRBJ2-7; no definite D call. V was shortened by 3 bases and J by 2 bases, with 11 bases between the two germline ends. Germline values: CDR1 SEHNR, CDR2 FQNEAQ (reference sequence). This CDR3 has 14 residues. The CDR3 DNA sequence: TGTGCCAGCAGCTTCTATACGCAAGCCTACGAGCAGTACTTC. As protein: CASSFYTQAYEQYF.

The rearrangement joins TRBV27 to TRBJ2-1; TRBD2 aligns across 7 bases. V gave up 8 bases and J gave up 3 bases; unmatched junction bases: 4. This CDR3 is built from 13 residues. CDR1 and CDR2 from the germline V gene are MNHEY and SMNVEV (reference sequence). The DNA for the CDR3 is TGTGCCAGCGGAGCGGGAAACTACAATGAGCAGTTCTTC. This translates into CASGAGNYNEQFF.

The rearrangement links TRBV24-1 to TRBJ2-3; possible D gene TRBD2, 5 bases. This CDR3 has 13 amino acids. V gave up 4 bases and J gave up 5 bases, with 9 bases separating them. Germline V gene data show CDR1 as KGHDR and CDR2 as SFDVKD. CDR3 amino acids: CATSEPAVDTQYF. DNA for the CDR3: TGTGCCACCAGTGAGCCAGCGGTAGATACGCAGTATTTT.

The CDR3 reads CASSLETAGFFYNEQFF. The CDR3 nucleotides read TGTGCCAGCAGCTTAGAGACAGCAGGTTTTTTCTACAATGAGCAGTTCTTC. The V and J genes are TRBV7-2 and TRBJ2-1; weak D call: TRBD1 (5 bases). Trimming pared 1 base from V and 3 bases from J, leaving 16 bases between. This CDR3 spans 17 amino acids. Germline V CDR1 and CDR2: SGHTA, FQGNSA.

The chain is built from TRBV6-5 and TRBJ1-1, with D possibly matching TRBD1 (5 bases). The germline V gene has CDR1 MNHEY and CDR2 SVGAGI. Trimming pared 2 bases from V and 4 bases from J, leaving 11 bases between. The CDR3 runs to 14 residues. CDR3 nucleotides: TGTGCCAGCAGTTACCCAGGGTCGGGCACTGAAGCTTTCTTT. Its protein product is CASSYPGSGTEAFF.

The CDR3: CASSQGRASSYNSPLHF. The DNA for the CDR3 is TGCGCCAGCAGCCAAGGCAGGGCGAGCTCCTATAATTCACCCCTCCACTTT. The V and J genes are TRBV4-1 and TRBJ1-6, with D tentatively TRBD1 (5 bases). V lost 1 base and J 0 bases, leaving 10 bases between the germline ends. Germline V gene sequence: CDR1 MGHRA, CDR2 YSYEKL. The CDR3 extends over 17 amino acids.

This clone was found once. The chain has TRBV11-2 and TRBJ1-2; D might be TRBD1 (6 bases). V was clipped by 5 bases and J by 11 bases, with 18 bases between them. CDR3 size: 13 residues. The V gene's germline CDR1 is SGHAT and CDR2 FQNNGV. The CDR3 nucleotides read TGTGCCAGCAGCCAACTCCTGGAGGGGGGATACACCTTC. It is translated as CASSQLLEGGYTF.

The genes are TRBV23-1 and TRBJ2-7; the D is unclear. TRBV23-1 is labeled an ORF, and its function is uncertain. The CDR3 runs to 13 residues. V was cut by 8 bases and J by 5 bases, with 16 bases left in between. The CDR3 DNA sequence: TGCGCCAGCTTGGTGACCCGAGGCCACGAGCAGTACTTC. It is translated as CASLVTRGHEQYF.

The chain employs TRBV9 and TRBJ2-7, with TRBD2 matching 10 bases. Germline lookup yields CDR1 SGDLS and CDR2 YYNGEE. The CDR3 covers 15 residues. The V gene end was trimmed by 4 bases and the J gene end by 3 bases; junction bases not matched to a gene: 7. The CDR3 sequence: CASSFSAGGNYEQYF. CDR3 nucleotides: TGTGCCAGCAGCTTCTCAGCGGGAGGGAACTACGAGCAGTACTTC.

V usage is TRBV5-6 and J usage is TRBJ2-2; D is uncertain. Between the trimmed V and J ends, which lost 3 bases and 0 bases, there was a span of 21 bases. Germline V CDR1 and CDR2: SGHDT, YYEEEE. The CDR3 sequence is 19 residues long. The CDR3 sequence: CASSSPAGSSIANTGELFF. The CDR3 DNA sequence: TGTGCCAGCAGCTCGCCGGCCGGGTCTTCGATCGCGAACACCGGGGAGCTGTTTTTT.

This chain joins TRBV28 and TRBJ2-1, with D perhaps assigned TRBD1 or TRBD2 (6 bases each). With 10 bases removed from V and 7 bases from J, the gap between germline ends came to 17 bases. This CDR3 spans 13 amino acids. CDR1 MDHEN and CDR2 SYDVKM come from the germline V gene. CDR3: CATTGTLYNEQFF. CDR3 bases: TGTGCCACCACAGGGACTTTGTATAATGAGCAGTTCTTC.

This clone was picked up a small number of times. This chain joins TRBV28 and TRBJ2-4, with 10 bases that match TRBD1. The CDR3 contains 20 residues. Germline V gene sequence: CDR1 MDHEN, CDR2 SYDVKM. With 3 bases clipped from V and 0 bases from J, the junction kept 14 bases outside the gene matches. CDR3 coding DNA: TGTGCCAGCAGTTTTCAATACGGGGGACAGGGGCCTCTAGCCAAAAACATTCAGTACTTC. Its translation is CASSFQYGGQGPLAKNIQYF.

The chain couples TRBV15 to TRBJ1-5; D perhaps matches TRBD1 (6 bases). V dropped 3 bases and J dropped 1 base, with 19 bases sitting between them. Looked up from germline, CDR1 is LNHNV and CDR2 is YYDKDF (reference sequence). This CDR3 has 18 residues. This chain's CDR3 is CATSSTHGRGGSNQPQHF. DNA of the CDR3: TGTGCCACCAGCAGCACCCATGGGCGGGGGGGCAGCAATCAGCCCCAGCATTTT.

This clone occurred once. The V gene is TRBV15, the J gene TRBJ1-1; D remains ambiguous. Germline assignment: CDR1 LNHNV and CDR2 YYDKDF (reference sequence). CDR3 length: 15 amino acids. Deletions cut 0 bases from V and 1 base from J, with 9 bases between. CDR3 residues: CATSRERHPNTEAFF. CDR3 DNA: TGTGCCACCAGCAGAGAGAGACACCCGAACACTGAAGCTTTCTTT.